The clone carrying this TCR beta chain has only one observation. Sequencing used immunoSEQ multiplex PCR; TCRdb keeps in-frame clones, though not all of them. The sample records about 44,000 clones, 85% to 95% being singletons. This entry is derived from a study of OX40 agonist ivuxolimab in advanced cancers. The CDR3 runs 14 residues. Per the germline V gene, CDR1 is KGHSH and CDR2 is LQKENI. V lost 3 bases, J lost 6 bases, and 12 bases lay in between. The TCR comes from an adult with an advanced solid tumor such as melanoma, head and neck, liver or kidney cancer. This material consisted of CD4+ or CD8+ T cells sorted from blood, taken in a trial of the OX40 agonist ivuxolimab. V gene TRBV18 combines with J gene TRBJ2-1; possible D gene TRBD2, 5 bases. The CDR3 DNA reads as TGTGCCAGCTCACCCCCTGGACTGGGCAATGAGCAGTTCTTC. This encodes CASSPPGLGNEQFF.